This passage covers 14 T cell receptor beta chains from one sample sequenced in a study of shared clonotypes between healthy human individuals. Libraries were prepared by immunoSEQ multiplex PCR; TCRdb keeps only in-frame clonotypes and omits some of them. The sample lists a few hundred thousand clones; roughly 95% were seen once. Naivety among CD8 cells was defined by CD45RO negativity and positive CCR7 selection, thereby excluding terminally differentiated effector memory CD45RA+ cells. The material sequenced was naive CD8+ T cells sorted from blood. These receptor sequences come from a woman aged 25 to 45 in good health.

The rearrangement links TRBV19 to TRBJ2-2; D not resolved. The CDR3 sequence is 14 residues long. The germline V and J ends were trimmed by 4 bases and 2 bases, with 8 bases remaining between them. Germline CDR1 reads LNHDA; CDR2 reads SQIVND (reference sequence). CDR3 bases: TGTGCCAGTAGTACAGACGGAAACACCGGGGAGCTGTTTTTT. Amino acids: CASSTDGNTGELFF.

The CDR3 DNA follows: TGTGCCAGCAGCCCCGGGACTAGCGGGAGGGCACAGCAGTTCTTC. Translated, it gives CASSPGTSGRAQQFF. The V and J genes are TRBV28 and TRBJ2-1; 16 positions agree with TRBD2. This CDR3 is 15 amino acids long. Germline CDR1 and CDR2: MDHEN and SYDVKM. J lost 11 bases, V lost 6 bases, and 7 bases had no gene match.

J is TRBJ2-5 and V is TRBV13; TRBD2 matches at 8 bases. Germline lookup yields CDR1 PRHDT and CDR2 FYEKMQ (reference sequence). J was trimmed by 4 bases and V by 1 base; bases with no gene match: 2. The CDR3 spans 14 residues. The CDR3 bases are TGTGCCAGCAGCTTAGCACTAGCGGTAGAGACCCAGTACTTC. Encoded protein: CASSLALAVETQYF.

The chain carries TRBV5-1 and TRBJ2-5, with TRBD2 matching over 15 bases. This CDR3 has 14 amino acids. Trimming removed 4 bases from V and 12 bases from J; junction bases left unmatched: 7. Germline lookup yields CDR1 SGHRS and CDR2 YFSETQ. The CDR3 DNA follows: TGCGCCAGCAGCAGCGGACTAGCGGGAGGGCCGGAGTACTTC. This codes for CASSSGLAGGPEYF.

For this clone: One end of the junction fails to match germline, which may point to a read error. The rearrangement joins TRBV14 to TRBJ2-7; D tentatively reads TRBD1 or TRBD2 (5 bases each). CDR1 is SGHDN, CDR2 FVKESK, per germline. The length of the CDR3 is 16 residues. CDR3 sequence: CASSPGWAGTSNEQYF. CDR3 bases: TGTGCCAGCAGCCCCGGCTGGGCCGGGACCTCCAACGAGCAGTACTTC.

The J gene is TRBJ2-2, the V gene TRBV2, with a possible D match to TRBD2 (6 bases). In germline, CDR1 is SNHLY, CDR2 FYNNEI. CDR3 size: 14 residues. V lost 8 bases and J lost 3, with 13 bases in between. The CDR3 spells CASSRGSDTGELFF. In DNA form, the CDR3 reads TGTGCCAGCTCTCGGGGGAGTGACACCGGGGAGCTGTTTTTT. Drawing the rest from reference TRBV2 and TRBJ2-2, the complete variable domain is EPEVTQTPSHQVTQMGQEVILRCVPISNHLYFYWYRQILGQKVEFLVSFYNNEISEKSEIFDDQFSVERPDGSNFTLKIRSTKLEDSAMYFCASSRGSDTGELFFGEGSRLTVL.

The rearrangement uses TRBV11-2 and TRBJ2-1, with TRBD2 identical over 14 bases. The V gene's germline CDR1 is SGHAT and CDR2 FQNNGV. The CDR3 runs 18 residues. After removal of 6 bases from V and 5 bases from J, the junction contained 12 bases not matched to a gene. CDR3 in DNA: TGTGCCAGCAGGTTCGACCGATCGGGACTAGCGGGAGACAATGAGCAGTTCTTC. This codes for CASRFDRSGLAGDNEQFF.

The chain has TRBV5-5 and TRBJ2-2; D remains unclear. The CDR3 runs 14 residues. V lost 2 bases, J lost 2 bases, and 7 bases lay in between. Germline V gives CDR1 SGHKS, CDR2 YYEKEE (reference sequence). CDR3: CASSFGRNTGELFF. The CDR3 DNA follows: TGTGCCAGCAGCTTTGGTCGAAACACCGGGGAGCTGTTTTTT.

This chain connects TRBV5-4 to TRBJ1-3; tentative D call: TRBD1 (5 bases). V lost 0 bases, J lost 4 bases, and 17 bases lay in between. This CDR3 is 17 amino acids long. Per the germline V gene, CDR1 is SGHNT and CDR2 is YYREEE (reference sequence). In nucleotides, the CDR3 is TGTGCCAGCAGCTTGGGGGGACTGATGTCCAAGGGAAACACCATATATTTT. It encodes CASSLGGLMSKGNTIYF.

This clone was picked up one time. At the DNA level, this CDR3 is encoded by other sequences in the same sample as well. The chain carries TRBV28 and TRBJ2-7; a weak D match, TRBD2 (6 bases). The CDR3 extends over 14 amino acids. Germline V gives CDR1 MDHEN, CDR2 SYDVKM. The V and J ends lost 3 bases and 2 bases respectively, with 11 bases between them. In DNA, the CDR3 is TGTGCCAGCAGTTTTTCGGGACTGACCTACGAGCAGTACTTC. It is translated as CASSFSGLTYEQYF.

In nucleotides, the CDR3 is TGTGCCAGCAGCTTAAACCCCTACGAGCAGTACTTC. Protein sequence: CASSLNPYEQYF. V and J are TRBV13 and TRBJ2-7; D call uncertain. Trimming took 2 bases from V and 2 from J, leaving 4 bases between them. Germline V gene lookup returns CDR1 PRHDT and CDR2 FYEKMQ (reference sequence). CDR3 length: 12 amino acids.

The chain has TRBV27 and TRBJ1-5; 7 bases line up with TRBD1. The CDR3 sequence is 14 residues long. With V trimmed by 6 bases and J by 3 bases, 5 bases remained unmatched. CDR1 is MNHEY and CDR2 is SMNVEV in the germline V gene (reference sequence). The CDR3 bases are TGTGCCAGCAGACCTGGGACAGTCAATCAGCCCCAGCATTTT. Translating gives CASRPGTVNQPQHF.

There are a few counts of this clone. The chain couples TRBV4-1 to TRBJ2-5; possible D gene TRBD2, 6 bases. With 1 base removed from V and 4 bases from J, the gap between germline ends came to 19 bases. Germline CDR1 MGHRA, CDR2 YSYEKL. CDR3 length: 17 residues. The CDR3: CASSQGGGGAPGETQYF. The CDR3 nucleotides read TGCGCCAGCAGCCAAGGTGGTGGAGGGGCGCCGGGAGAGACCCAGTACTTC.

The rearrangement links TRBV11-2 to TRBJ2-7, with TRBD2 matching 10 bases. The CDR3 has 15 amino acids. CDR1 and CDR2 (germline): SGHAT, FQNNGV. Germline trimming cut 7 bases from V and 1 base from J; bases unmatched to any gene: 7. The CDR3 spells CASTDLAGVSYEQYF. The CDR3 DNA follows: TGTGCCAGCACGGACCTAGCGGGAGTATCCTACGAGCAGTACTTC. The complete variable domain, with remaining parts taken from reference TRBV11-2 and TRBJ2-7, reads EAGVAQSPRYKIIEKRQSVAFWCNPISGHATLYWYQQILGQGPKLLIQFQNNGVVDDSQLPKDRFSAERLKGVDSTLKIQPAKLEDSAVYLCASTDLAGVSYEQYFGPGTRLTVT.